This T cell receptor (beta chain) was observed in a study of control samples from healthy donors and cancer patients. This CDR3 spans 16 amino acids. V dropped 5 bases and J dropped 4; count of bases not matched to a gene: 11. Germline V CDR1 and CDR2: LGHNA, YSLEER. Sequencing used immunoSEQ multiplex PCR; TCRdb keeps in-frame clones, though not all of them. The data contain fewer than 200,000 clones, 90% of them singletons. The chain links TRBV4-3 to TRBJ2-1, with 7 bases aligning to TRBD2. This clonotype was obtained from a woman aged 50 to 65 in good health. Specimen: blood. CDR3 protein: CASSYQAASGYNEQFF. DNA for the CDR3: TGCGCCAGCAGCTACCAAGCGGCTAGCGGATACAATGAGCAGTTCTTC.